The 29 T cell receptor beta chains reported below all come from one sample, sequenced in a study of shared T cell receptors in the human thymus. Profiled with immunoSEQ multiplex PCR; TCRdb holds only in-frame clones, not every one. Counted here are more than 300,000 clones, roughly 94% occurring once; the ten biggest clones make up approximately 0.02%. Material: thymocytes. Receptors were obtained from a human donor.

The genes are TRBV23-1 and TRBJ2-7; tentative D call: TRBD1 (6 bases). TRBV23-1 counts as an open reading frame of uncertain function. The ends were cut back, 3 bases at V and 5 bases at J, with 11 bases in the middle. The CDR3 length is 13 residues. CDR3 in DNA: TGCGCCAGCAGTCAGGGGGCCAGGGACGAGCAGTACTTC. It is translated as CASSQGARDEQYF.

The rearrangement joins TRBV14 to TRBJ2-7; tentative D call: TRBD1 (6 bases). Germline loops: CDR1 SGHDN, CDR2 FVKESK. This CDR3 is built from 14 residues. The V gene lost 5 bases and the J gene lost 4 bases, with 15 bases spanning the gap. CDR3 nucleotides: TGTGCCAGCAGCGTCCGGGACAAGCTTTACGAGCAGTACTTC. This translates into CASSVRDKLYEQYF.

The rearrangement links TRBV6-4 to TRBJ2-7, with TRBD2 matching 10 bases. The CDR3 sequence is 13 residues long. V was clipped by 7 bases and J by 6 bases; unmatched bases: 6. In germline, CDR1 is MRHNA, CDR2 SNTAGT. CDR3 loop: CASKAAGGLEQYF. CDR3 in DNA: TGTGCCAGCAAGGCAGCGGGAGGGCTCGAGCAGTACTTC.

V usage is TRBV28 and J usage is TRBJ2-7, with TRBD2 matching over 13 bases. CDR1 and CDR2 from the germline V gene are MDHEN and SYDVKM. The CDR3 is 16 residues long. Trimming removed 5 bases from V and 4 bases from J; junction bases left unmatched: 8. CDR3 sequence reads: CASSPRTSGRRYEQYF. The CDR3, as DNA: TGTGCCAGCAGTCCACGGACTAGCGGGAGAAGGTACGAGCAGTACTTC.

The chain joins TRBV4-1 to TRBJ1-5; the match to TRBD1 covers 7 bases. CDR3 length: 16 residues. Germline lookup yields CDR1 MGHRA and CDR2 YSYEKL. Unmatched junction bases numbered 7, after V lost 2 bases and J lost 3 bases. The chain's CDR3 is CASSQSTGPVNQPQHF. The DNA of the CDR3 is TGCGCCAGCAGCCAATCGACAGGGCCCGTCAATCAGCCCCAGCATTTT.

The V call is TRBV29-1, the J call TRBJ2-3; D is ambiguous. This CDR3 spans 14 amino acids. V lost 1 base, J lost 1 base, and 9 bases lay in between. Germline loops: CDR1 SQVTM, CDR2 ANQGSEA. CDR3 coding DNA: TGCAGCGTTGAAGTGGGCGGACGCACAGATACGCAGTATTTT. Its translation is CSVEVGGRTDTQYF.

The chain is built from TRBV28 and TRBJ2-5; 7 positions match TRBD2. The ends lost 2 bases at V and 2 bases at J; junction bases unmatched: 5. The CDR3 sequence is 15 residues long. The germline CDR1 and CDR2 sequences are MDHEN and SYDVKM. The CDR3 protein is CASSLAAGIQETQYF. CDR3 nucleotide sequence: TGTGCCAGCAGTTTAGCAGCGGGGATACAAGAGACCCAGTACTTC.

The chain couples TRBV15 to TRBJ2-3; D is ambiguous. Germline V gives CDR1 LNHNV, CDR2 YYDKDF (reference sequence). CDR3 length equals 16 residues. V shed 4 bases and J shed 1 base, with 15 bases lying between them. The CDR3: CATSTQLRRGTDTQYF. The CDR3 DNA follows: TGTGCCACCAGCACCCAGCTCCGGCGAGGCACAGATACGCAGTATTTT.

This rearrangement joins TRBV6-4 to TRBJ2-1, with D possibly being TRBD2 (6 bases). With 0 bases removed from V and 7 bases from J, the gap between germline ends came to 10 bases. This CDR3 spans 14 amino acids. From germline, CDR1 is MRHNA and CDR2 SNTAGT. CDR3 protein: CASSDSTRENEQFF. In DNA form, the CDR3 reads TGTGCCAGCAGTGACTCTACCCGGGAGAATGAGCAGTTCTTC.

This sequence joins TRBV27 and TRBJ1-5; D is ambiguous. This CDR3 region has 14 residues. Trimming shortened V by 2 bases and J by 1 base, and 6 bases separated the two germline ends. Looked up from germline, CDR1 is MNHEY and CDR2 is SMNVEV (reference sequence). For the CDR3, the DNA is TGTGCCAGCAGTTTAGACGACAGCAATCAGCCCCAGCATTTT. Translated, it gives CASSLDDSNQPQHF.

The chain is built from TRBV7-2 and TRBJ1-5, with D possibly TRBD1 on 5 matching bases. Germline CDR1 and CDR2: SGHTA and FQGNSA. V lost 3 bases and J 5 bases, leaving 20 bases between the germline ends. The CDR3 spans 17 residues. CDR3 sequence: CASSFPHAGTGHQPQHF. As DNA, the CDR3 is TGTGCCAGCAGCTTCCCCCATGCCGGGACCGGTCATCAGCCCCAGCATTTT.

About this clone: At one end, the junction sequence differs from germline, possibly due to a read error. The J gene is TRBJ2-2, the V gene TRBV28; TRBD1 matches 9 bases. The CDR3 runs to 17 residues. CDR1 and CDR2 (germline): MDHEN, SYDVKM. The CDR3, as DNA: TGTGCCAGCAGTTTATTCCTCGGGACAGGGAACGCCGGGGAGCTGTTTTTT. It specifies CASSLFLGTGNAGELFF.

This chain uses TRBV7-2 with TRBJ1-5, with D hard to call. CDR1 and CDR2 from the germline V gene are SGHTA and FQGNSA. Trimming removed 4 bases at V and 6 bases at J, with 16 bases between. The CDR3 extends over 15 amino acids. DNA for the CDR3: TGTGCCAGCAGCTCCCCGGGCCAGCGGGTTCAGCCCCAGCATTTT. It specifies CASSSPGQRVQPQHF.

The gene calls are TRBV18 and TRBJ1-2; 11 positions match TRBD1. Germline trimming cut 3 bases from V and 0 bases from J; bases unmatched to any gene: 12. CDR3 size: 19 residues. Per the germline V gene, CDR1 is KGHSH and CDR2 is LQKENI. The CDR3 coding sequence is TGTGCCAGCTCACCGACTTCCCGGGACAGGGGGACTCCTAACTATGGCTACACCTTC. This sequence encodes CASSPTSRDRGTPNYGYTF.

The chain employs TRBV5-8 and TRBJ1-2; 9 nucleotides align to TRBD1. V was pared by 3 bases and J by 8 bases, with 11 bases of the junction left unmatched. The CDR3 has 15 amino acids. From germline, CDR1 is SGHTS and CDR2 YDEGEE. As DNA, the CDR3 is TGTGCCAGCAGCTCTAACACCTGGACAGGGGTCGGCTACACCTTC. Its protein product is CASSSNTWTGVGYTF.

The chain carries TRBV9 and TRBJ2-2; D remains unclear. Germline V gene lookup returns CDR1 SGDLS and CDR2 YYNGEE. The V end was cut by 1 base, the J end by 6 bases, with 7 bases between. The CDR3 runs 13 residues. The CDR3 DNA follows: TGTGCCAGCAGCGTATGGCCCCCCGGGGAGCTGTTTTTT. Amino acid sequence: CASSVWPPGELFF.

This rearrangement joins TRBV9 to TRBJ2-5; D not resolved. The end of the DNA aligns better with TRBJ2-7, so the J call may be wrong. Germline assignment: CDR1 SGDLS and CDR2 YYNGEE. This CDR3 is built from 15 residues. This chain's CDR3 is CASSVDAPICYEQYF. The CDR3, as DNA: TGTGCCAGCAGCGTAGACGCCCCAATTTGTTACGAGCAGTACTTC.

This clone was observed a single time. This sequence joins TRBV7-3 and TRBJ1-1; D not resolved. Germline loops: CDR1 SGHTA, CDR2 FQGTGA. The CDR3 totals 17 residues. V lost 5 bases and J lost 3, with 22 bases in between. The CDR3: CASSHTQQRSWDTEAFF. The CDR3, as DNA: TGTGCCAGCAGCCACACACAGCAACGAAGCTGGGACACTGAAGCTTTCTTT.

This chain joins TRBV27 and TRBJ2-1; 10 bases are shared with TRBD1. Trimming at V came to 2 bases and at J to 7 bases, leaving 8 bases not matched to a gene. The CDR3 runs 16 residues. Germline CDR1 and CDR2: MNHEY and SMNVEV (reference sequence). CDR3 protein: CASSLELGQGTNEQFF. As DNA, the CDR3 is TGTGCCAGCAGTTTAGAGTTGGGACAGGGGACTAATGAGCAGTTCTTC.

The J gene is TRBJ1-1, the V gene TRBV23-1; possible D gene TRBD1, 6 bases. TRBV23-1 qualifies as an ORF whose function is uncertain. The CDR3 is 17 amino acids. V was pared by 0 bases and J by 3 bases, with 17 bases between. For the CDR3, the DNA is TGCGCCAGCAGTCAATCGGAAAACAGGGACCGGTACACTGAAGCTTTCTTT. Residues: CASSQSENRDRYTEAFF.

The chain couples TRBV19 to TRBJ1-5; D might be TRBD1 (6 bases). In germline, CDR1 is LNHDA, CDR2 SQIVND (reference sequence). V was pared by 6 bases and J by 0 bases, with 27 bases between. CDR3 length equals 20 residues. CDR3 coding DNA: TGTGCCAGTAGGGTCAGAGGGACAAGCGTAATGGGTTATAGCAATCAGCCCCAGCATTTT. Translating gives CASRVRGTSVMGYSNQPQHF.

The V call is TRBV4-3, the J call TRBJ2-1, with a tentative D call TRBD2 (5 bases). The CDR3 is 19 residues long. The V end lost 2 bases, the J end lost 1 base, and 21 bases lay between the germline ends. Germline lookup yields CDR1 LGHNA and CDR2 YSLEER. The CDR3 is CASSQNNGVETVSYNEQFF. CDR3 nucleotide sequence: TGCGCCAGCAGCCAAAACAACGGGGTGGAGACGGTATCCTACAATGAGCAGTTCTTC.

This chain connects TRBV5-6 to TRBJ1-5; the match to TRBD1 covers 7 bases. CDR1 is SGHDT, CDR2 YYEEEE, per germline. The CDR3 extends over 16 amino acids. V was clipped by 1 base and J by 4 bases; unmatched bases: 8. CDR3 sequence reads: CASSLLGGPSNQPQHF. The CDR3 coding sequence is TGTGCCAGCAGCTTGTTAGGGGGCCCCAGTAATCAGCCCCAGCATTTT.

The chain links TRBV5-6 to TRBJ2-7; a weak D match, TRBD1 (6 bases). V was shortened by 1 base and J by 5 bases, with 16 bases between the two germline ends. The CDR3 runs to 15 residues. The germline CDR1 and CDR2 sequences are SGHDT and YYEEEE. CDR3 amino acids: CASSLNPDRLDEQYF. For the CDR3, the DNA is TGTGCCAGCAGCTTGAATCCGGACAGACTCGACGAGCAGTACTTC. Based on the CDR3 plus reference TRBV5-6 and TRBJ2-7, the full variable domain is DAGVTQSPTHLIKTRGQQVTLRCSPKSGHDTVSWYQQALGQGPQFIFQYYEEEERQRGNFPDRFSGHQFPNYSSELNVNALLLGDSALYLCASSLNPDRLDEQYFGPGTRLTVT.

This clone was detected once. This chain connects TRBV7-3 to TRBJ2-2; D may be TRBD1 (6 bases). The germline V gene has CDR1 SGHTA and CDR2 FQGTGA. The CDR3 has 16 residues. The V and J ends lost 5 bases and 0 bases respectively, with 13 bases between them. CDR3: CASSAGTPANTGELFF. In nucleotides, the CDR3 is TGTGCCAGCAGCGCCGGGACACCTGCGAACACCGGGGAGCTGTTTTTT.

The V call is TRBV30, the J call TRBJ2-3; D is possibly TRBD2 (6 bases). Trimming shortened V by 0 bases and J by 0 bases, and 10 bases separated the two germline ends. This CDR3 comprises 15 residues. Germline CDR1 is GTSNPN and CDR2 is SVGIG (reference sequence). The chain's CDR3 is CAWSVISGSTDTQYF. CDR3 coding DNA: TGTGCCTGGAGTGTAATTAGCGGAAGCACAGATACGCAGTATTTT.

The chain links TRBV4-3 to TRBJ2-3; D gene unclear. In germline, CDR1 is LGHNA, CDR2 YSLEER. The V end was cut by 2 bases, the J end by 2 bases, with 8 bases between. This CDR3 is built from 14 residues. DNA for the CDR3: TGCGCCAGCAGCCAAAGGGCCTTCACAGATACGCAGTATTTT. Translating it yields CASSQRAFTDTQYF.

The chain joins TRBV10-3 to TRBJ1-2; D possibly corresponds to TRBD1 (5 bases). The V gene's germline CDR1 is ENHRY and CDR2 SYGVKD. Trimming took 3 bases from V and 7 from J, leaving 6 bases between them. CDR3 length: 11 amino acids. The CDR3 DNA reads as TGTGCCATCAGTGACGGGGCTGGCTACACCTTC. This gives the protein CAISDGAGYTF.

The V and J genes are TRBV30 and TRBJ2-7; perhaps TRBD1 as D (6 bases). CDR3 length equals 14 residues. Germline V lookup: CDR1 GTSNPN, CDR2 SVGIG (reference sequence). The V end was cut by 3 bases, the J end by 0 bases, with 12 bases between. CDR3 residues: CAWRSDRLSYEQYF. As DNA, the CDR3 is TGTGCCTGGAGGTCGGACAGACTCTCCTACGAGCAGTACTTC. Supplemented by reference TRBV30 and TRBJ2-7, the full variable domain reads SQTIHQWPATLVQPVGSPLSLECTVEGTSNPNLYWYRQAAGRGLQLLFYSVGIGQISSEVPQNLSASRPQDRQFILSSKKLLLSDSGFYLCAWRSDRLSYEQYFGPGTRLTVT.